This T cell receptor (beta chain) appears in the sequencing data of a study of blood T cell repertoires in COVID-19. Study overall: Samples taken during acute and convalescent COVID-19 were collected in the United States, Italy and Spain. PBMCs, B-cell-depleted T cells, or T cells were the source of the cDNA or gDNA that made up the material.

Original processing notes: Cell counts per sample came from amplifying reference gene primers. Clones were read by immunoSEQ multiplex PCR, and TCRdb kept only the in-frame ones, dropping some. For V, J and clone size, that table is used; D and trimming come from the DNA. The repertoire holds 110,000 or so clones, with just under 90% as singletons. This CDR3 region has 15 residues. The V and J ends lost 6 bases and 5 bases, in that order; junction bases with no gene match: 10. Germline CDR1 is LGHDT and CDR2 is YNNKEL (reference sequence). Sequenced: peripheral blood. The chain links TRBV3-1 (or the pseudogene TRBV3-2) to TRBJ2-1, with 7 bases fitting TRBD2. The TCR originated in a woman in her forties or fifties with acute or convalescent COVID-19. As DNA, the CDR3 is TGTGCCAGCAGACCAACCGGGGGGACTAACAATGAGCAGTTCTTC. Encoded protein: CASRPTGGTNNEQFF.